This T cell receptor beta chain originates from a study of cytomegalovirus exposure and HLA in healthy donors. General observations from the study: Reportedly, TCR beta sequences accurately predicted HLA-A and HLA-B alleles in most subjects. The study carried out a later analysis of TCR beta sequences. It associated approximately 16,000 of them with specific HLA alleles at a false discovery rate of 0.05. Researchers catalogued about 150 TCR beta chains as cytomegalovirus-associated.

PCR primers comprised 60 Vbeta and 13 Jbeta primers. Some clones are missing from TCRdb's copy, which holds only in-frame ones; the method was immunoSEQ multiplex PCR. Here the sample spans more than 90,000 clones, roughly 79% being singletons. Of note for this clone: The antigen is undetermined.

Per the germline V gene, CDR1 is SNHLY and CDR2 is FYNNEI. The CDR3 covers 15 residues. The J segment lost 1 base and the V segment lost 4 bases, leaving 3 bases of the junction unmatched. The chain uses TRBV2 and TRBJ2-1, with TRBD1 matching over 8 bases. The sample consisted of PBMCs. This TCR derives from a woman between 70 and 85 years old in good health and CMV-seropositive. CDR3 loop: CASSADRGSYNEQFF. CDR3 sequence (DNA): TGTGCCAGCAGTGCCGACAGGGGTTCCTACAATGAGCAGTTCTTC.